Below, 5 T cell receptor beta chains from the same sample are listed, as sequenced in a study of control samples from healthy donors and cancer patients. Using immunoSEQ multiplex PCR, the repertoire was profiled, and TCRdb retains in-frame clones only, with some absent. Here the sample spans tens of thousands of clones, 94% being singletons. Material for sequencing was blood. All receptors derive from a woman aged 25 to 39 in good health.

V and J are TRBV28 and TRBJ1-6, with TRBD1 matching over 7 bases. CDR1 MDHEN and CDR2 SYDVKM come from the germline V gene. V was clipped by 7 bases and J by 0 bases; unmatched bases: 9. The CDR3 contains 17 residues. The CDR3 DNA is TGTGCCAGCACCATAGTACAGGGGATCTCCTATAATTCACCCCTCCACTTT. Its translation: CASTIVQGISYNSPLHF. Together with reference TRBV28 and TRBJ1-6, the CDR3 gives the full variable domain: DVKVTQSSRYLVKRTGEKVFLECVQDMDHENMFWYRQDPGLGLRLIYFSYDVKMKEKGDIPEGYSVSREKKERFSLILESASTNQTSMYLCASTIVQGISYNSPLHFGNGTRLTVT.

This chain links TRBV30 with TRBJ1-6; tentatively, D is TRBD1 (6 bases). V dropped 4 bases and J dropped 6 bases, with 13 bases sitting between them. The V gene's germline CDR1 is GTSNPN and CDR2 SVGIG (reference sequence). CDR3 length: 14 residues. CDR3 amino acids: CAWTPGQFNSPLHF. The CDR3 DNA reads TGTGCCTGGACACCGGGACAATTTAATTCACCCCTCCACTTT. Based on the CDR3 plus reference TRBV30 and TRBJ1-6, the full variable domain is SQTIHQWPATLVQPVGSPLSLECTVEGTSNPNLYWYRQAAGRGLQLLFYSVGIGQISSEVPQNLSASRPQDRQFILSSKKLLLSDSGFYLCAWTPGQFNSPLHFGNGTRLTVT.

The chain couples TRBV27 to TRBJ1-4; D might be TRBD1 (6 bases). V was trimmed by 3 bases and J by 8 bases, leaving 16 bases between them. The CDR3 contains 15 residues. CDR1 MNHEY and CDR2 SMNVEV come from the germline V gene (reference sequence). CDR3 bases: TGTGCCAGCAGTTTTAATCAGGGGAAGGGCGAAAAACTGTTTTTT. Translation: CASSFNQGKGEKLFF.

The chain combines TRBV28 with TRBJ2-5; 8 nucleotides agree with TRBD2. With 4 bases clipped from V and 5 bases from J, the junction kept 12 bases outside the gene matches. Germline-derived CDR1 and CDR2 are MDHEN and SYDVKM. This CDR3 has 16 amino acids. The CDR3 DNA reads TGTGCCAGCAGTTCCCCCCCCGGACTAGCTGGGGAGACCCAGTACTTC. Translation gives CASSSPPGLAGETQYF.

The gene calls are TRBV18 and TRBJ2-7, with TRBD1 identical over 7 bases. Per the germline V gene, CDR1 is KGHSH and CDR2 is LQKENI. The CDR3 totals 13 residues. V shed 4 bases, J shed 3 bases, and the junction held 3 bases outside the gene matches. DNA for the CDR3: TGTGCCAGCTCACTCGGGACAGACTACGAGCAGTACGTC. Translation gives CASSLGTDYEQYV.